The clone carrying this TCR beta chain was detected only once. The CDR3 contains 14 residues. CDR1 and CDR2 from the germline V gene are LGHDT and YNNKEL (reference sequence). This record belongs to a study of blood T cell repertoires in COVID-19. The overall study: T cells, B-cell-depleted T cells, or PBMCs provided the cDNA or gDNA that served as material.

Data came from immunoSEQ multiplex PCR; TCRdb stores just in-frame clones and leaves some out. This table has around 190,000 clones, around 90% appearing once. The chain employs TRBV3-1 (or the pseudogene TRBV3-2) and TRBJ2-3, with 8 nucleotides matching TRBD1. The source is a man between 18 and 35 years old with acute COVID-19. Specimen: PBMCs or T cells enriched from blood (not recorded which). The chain's CDR3 is CASWTGRGTDTQYF. The CDR3 coding sequence is TGTGCGAGCTGGACAGGGAGAGGCACAGATACGCAGTATTTT.